This T cell receptor (beta chain) stems from a study of spatial heterogeneity in lung cancer. On the study more broadly: In the raw reads, each unique TCR and UMI combination was present more than ten times on average. Study conclusions and caveats: Relative to follow-up, resection was when ubiquitous expanded tumor TCRs appeared more in blood.

Indicated time point: sample taken at primary tumor resection. Whole RNA obtained from tumor, nontumor lung or frozen PBMC underwent sequencing without sorting. On this clonotype: The antigen is not known.

TCRdb processed the 5' RACE reads anew with MiXCR; each CDR3 protein has one entry. Here the sample spans tens of thousands of distinct CDR3 sequences, approximately 20% being singletons. This CDR3 spans 16 amino acids. The germline V gene encodes CDR1 MNHEY and CDR2 SMNVEV (reference sequence). V was cut by 2 bases and J by 5 bases, with 17 bases left in between. The chain employs TRBV27 and TRBJ2-3; D unresolved. The source was PBMCs, collected at surgery. The TCR originated in a male donor with early-stage non-small cell lung cancer. This CDR3 reads CASSLLRPSRRDTQYF. DNA of the CDR3: TGTGCCAGCAGTTTACTGCGCCCCAGTAGAAGAGATACGCAGTATTTT.